The clone carrying this T cell receptor (beta chain) was seen a handful of times. Its antigen remains unknown. Libraries of TCR beta came from iRepertoire HTBI primers plus Arm-PCR of CDR3 regions. TCRdb passed the multiplex PCR reads through MiXCR, listing each CDR3 protein once. The data show roughly 400,000 distinct CDR3 sequences, about 20% seen once. Time point meaning: persistent/refractory GD, antithyroid drugs over 5 years with positive TRAb. Researchers made the TCR library from RNA that was extracted from PBMCs. Germline values: CDR1 SQVTM, CDR2 ANQGSEA. Trimming removed 4 bases at V and 4 bases at J, with 13 bases between. This CDR3 has 14 residues. The sample originates from a study of regulatory T cells in long-lasting Graves disease. On the study more broadly: With positive TSH receptor antibodies and over 5 years of antithyroid drugs, Graves' disease was considered persistent. Study-wide findings and caveats: Sharing of public clonotypes was greater in persistent patients (around 3,000) than in new patients (around 1,000). There was favoring of TRBV28, TRBJ1-2 and TRBJ2-5 in persistent disease.

The sample in question was peripheral blood mononuclear cells (PBMCs), obtained when the disease was refractory, from a patient treated with antithyroid drugs. The clonotype was recovered from a female donor with Graves disease. The chain recombines TRBV29-1 with TRBJ2-2, with D perhaps TRBD2 (5 bases). CDR3 coding DNA: TGCAGCGTTGTTACGGGAACGGGCACCGGGGAGCTGTTTTTT. Its protein is CSVVTGTGTGELFF.